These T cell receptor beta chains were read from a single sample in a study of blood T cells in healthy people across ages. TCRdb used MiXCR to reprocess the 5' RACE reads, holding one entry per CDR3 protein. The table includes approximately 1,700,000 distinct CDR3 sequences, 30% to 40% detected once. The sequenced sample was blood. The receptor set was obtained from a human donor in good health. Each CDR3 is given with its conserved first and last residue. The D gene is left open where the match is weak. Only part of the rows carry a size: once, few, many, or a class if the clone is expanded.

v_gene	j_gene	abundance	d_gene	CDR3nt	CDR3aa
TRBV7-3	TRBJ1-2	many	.	TGTGCCAGCAGCGTGGGACCGAACTATGGCTACACCTTC	CASSVGPNYGYTF
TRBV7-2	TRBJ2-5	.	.	TGTGCCAGCAGCTTAGAGGGCAGGCCTATAGATGAGCAGTACTTC	CASSLEGRPIDEQYF
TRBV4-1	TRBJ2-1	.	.	TGCGCCAGCAGCCAAGCGTTGCGGGGGCGATCCTACAATGAGCAGTTCTTC	CASSQALRGRSYNEQFF
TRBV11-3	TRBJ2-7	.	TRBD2	TGTGCCAGCAGCTTAATAGCGGGATACGAGCAGTACTTC	CASSLIAGYEQYF
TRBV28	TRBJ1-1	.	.	TGTGCCAGCAGTTCCCCCCGGGGCGGGAGCACTGAAGCTTTCTTT	CASSSPRGGSTEAFF
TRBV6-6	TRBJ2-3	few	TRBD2	TGTGCCAGCAGTCCCCCAGGGGGGACTAGCCGCGATACGCAGTATTTT	CASSPPGGTSRDTQYF
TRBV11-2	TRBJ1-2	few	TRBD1	TGTGCCAGCAGCCGACCGGGACAGCGCTATGGCTACACCTTC	CASSRPGQRYGYTF
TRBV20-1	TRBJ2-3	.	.	TGCAGTGCAAAGCGGGTCACAGGCACAGATACGCAGTATTTT	CSAKRVTGTDTQYF
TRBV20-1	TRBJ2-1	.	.	TGCAGTGCTAGAGATGGGGTGGGGGGCCGGTACAATGAGCAGTTCTTC	CSARDGVGGRYNEQFF
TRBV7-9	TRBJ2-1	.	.	TGTGCCAGCAGCTTTAGCACGGTAGTCTCCTACAATGGGCAGTTCTTC	CASSFSTVVSYNGQFF
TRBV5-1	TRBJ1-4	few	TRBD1	TGCGCCAGCAGCCTCATGGGACAGGGTTATGAAAAACTGTTTTTT	CASSLMGQGYEKLFF
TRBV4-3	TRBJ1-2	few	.	TGCGCCAGCAGCCAAGTAGCGGGGGAAGGGTATGGTGGCTACACCTTC	CASSQVAGEGYGGYTF
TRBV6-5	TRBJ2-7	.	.	TGTGCCAGCAGTTACTCGATACAGCCGACCTACGAGCAGTACTTC	CASSYSIQPTYEQYF
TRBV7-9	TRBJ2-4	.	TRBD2	TGTGCCAGCAGCGGACTAGCGGGGGTCAAAAACATTCAGTACTTC	CASSGLAGVKNIQYF
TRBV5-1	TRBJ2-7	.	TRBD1	TGCGCCAGCTGGTCCATGGACAGGGCCTACGAGCAGTACTTC	CASWSMDRAYEQYF
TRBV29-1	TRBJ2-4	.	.	TGCAGCGTTGAAGCGGTGGGAAGTCAGTACTTC	CSVEAVGSQYF
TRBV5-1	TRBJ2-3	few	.	TGCGCCAGCAGCTTGCAGGGGGGACGCGGAGATACGCAGTATTTT	CASSLQGGRGDTQYF
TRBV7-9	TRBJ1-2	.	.	TGTGCCAGCAGCGCAGCTACCGGTGGACCGAGTCGATATGGCTACACCTTC	CASSAATGGPSRYGYTF
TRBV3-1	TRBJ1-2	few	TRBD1	TGTGCCAGCAGCCAAGAGCAGGGGGCGAGCTACACCTTC	CASSQEQGASYTF
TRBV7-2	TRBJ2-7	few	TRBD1	TGTGCCAGCAGCTTACCCTCCGGGACAGGGAGCCCCTCCGAGCAGTACTTC	CASSLPSGTGSPSEQYF
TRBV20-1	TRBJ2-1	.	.	TGCAGTGCGGACAGTCGGTTCCCCAATGAGCAGTTCTTC	CSADSRFPNEQFF
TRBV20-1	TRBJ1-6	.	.	TGCAGTGCCCTGTTCATCGTAGGTTCACCCCTCCACTTT	CSALFIVGSPLHF
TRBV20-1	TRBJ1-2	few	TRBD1	TGCAGTGCCGCCGGGGGACAGGGGCTTTCGGGCTACACCTTC	CSAAGGQGLSGYTF
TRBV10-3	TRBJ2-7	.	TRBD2	TGTGCCATCAGTACTCATAGCGGGGACGAGCAGTACTTC	CAISTHSGDEQYF
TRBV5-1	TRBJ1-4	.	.	TGCGCCAGCAGCTTGGAGGCAACGGAAAAACTGTTTTTT	CASSLEATEKLFF
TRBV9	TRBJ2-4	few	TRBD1	TGTGCCAGCAGCGTAGACCCTCGGACAGGGGAGGAAAACATTCAGTACTTC	CASSVDPRTGEENIQYF
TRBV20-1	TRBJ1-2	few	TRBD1	TGCAGTGCTAAGGGACAGGCCCATTATGGCTACACCTTC	CSAKGQAHYGYTF
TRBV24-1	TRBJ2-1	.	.	TGTGCCACCAGTGATTTGCGGGGACCGGCCAAGGAGGTTGCCTACAATGAGCAGTTCTTC	CATSDLRGPAKEVAYNEQFF
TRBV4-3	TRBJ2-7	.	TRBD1	TGCGCCAGCAGCTTACACTCCGGGACAGGGGTCCCCTACGAGCAGTACTTC	CASSLHSGTGVPYEQYF
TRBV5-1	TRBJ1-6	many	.	TGCGCCAGCAGCTTGGAGAATTCACCCCTCCACTTT	CASSLENSPLHF
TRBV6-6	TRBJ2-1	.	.	TGTGCCAGCAGTTACGCACAGGGAGGACCTTACAATGAGCAGTTCTTC	CASSYAQGGPYNEQFF
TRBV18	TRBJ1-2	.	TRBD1	TGTGCCAGCTCATCAAGTATAGGGGGCATCTATGGCTACACCTTC	CASSSSIGGIYGYTF
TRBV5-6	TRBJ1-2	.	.	TGTGCCAGCGGTGCGGAGGGGCTTTACTATGGCTACACCTTC	CASGAEGLYYGYTF
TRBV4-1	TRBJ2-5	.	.	TGCGCCAGCAGCCAAGATCGGGGTCGTTTGGAGACCCGGTACTTC	CASSQDRGRLETRYF
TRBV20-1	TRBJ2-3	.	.	TGCAGTGCTGCCTTCGGGACTTCGCAGTATTTT	CSAAFGTSQYF
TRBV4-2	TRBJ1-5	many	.	TGTGCCAGCAGCCTCTCTGTAGGTCAGCCCCAGCATTTT	CASSLSVGQPQHF
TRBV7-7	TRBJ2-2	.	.	TGTGCTAGCAGCTTAGCAGGCGGCTCCGGGGAGCTGTTTTTT	CASSLAGGSGELFF
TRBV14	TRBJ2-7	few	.	TGTGCCAGCAGCCCGCTACAGGGTTTAGGCGAGCAGTACTTC	CASSPLQGLGEQYF
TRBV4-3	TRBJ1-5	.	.	TGCGCCAGCAGCCAAAACAGGGTCTTTCAGCCCCAGCATTTT	CASSQNRVFQPQHF
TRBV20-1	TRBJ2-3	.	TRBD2	TGCAGTGCTAGCGGGGGGTTCCGAGGAGATACGCAGTATTTT	CSASGGFRGDTQYF
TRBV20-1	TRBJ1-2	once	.	TGCAGTCCTTTGGAGGGAGGCTATGGCTACACCTTC	CSPLEGGYGYTF
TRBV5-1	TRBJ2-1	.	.	TGCGCCAGCAGCAGGGCCAATAATGAGCAGTTCTTC	CASSRANNEQFF
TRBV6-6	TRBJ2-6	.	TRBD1	TGTGCCAGCAGCCGCTTCGGGGCGACAGGGGCCAACGTTCTGACTTTC	CASSRFGATGANVLTF
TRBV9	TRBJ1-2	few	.	TGTGCCAGCAGCGTGAGTTGGGGGTCGAGCTATGGCTACACCTTC	CASSVSWGSSYGYTF
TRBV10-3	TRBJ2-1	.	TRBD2	TGTGCCATCACCGAAGACGCTAGCGGGGAATCCTACAATGAGCAGTTCTTC	CAITEDASGESYNEQFF
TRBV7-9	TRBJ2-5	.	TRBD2	TGTGCCAGCAGCTTCCCAGCGGGGGCCACACAAGAGACCCAGTACTTC	CASSFPAGATQETQYF
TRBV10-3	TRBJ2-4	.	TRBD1	TGTGCCATCAGTGGACAGGGGGCGAACATTCAGTACTTC	CAISGQGANIQYF
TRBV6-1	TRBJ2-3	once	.	TGTGCCAGCATCAAAAACCCCACCACGACAGGCCTTTTCACAGATACGCAGTATTTT	CASIKNPTTTGLFTDTQYF
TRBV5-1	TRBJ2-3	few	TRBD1	TGCGCCAGTAGCCAAGGGACAGGGGAAGATACGCAGTATTTT	CASSQGTGEDTQYF
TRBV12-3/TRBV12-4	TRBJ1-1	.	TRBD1	TGTGCCAGCAGTGACGACAGGGTTTTGGCTGAAGCTTTCTTT	CASSDDRVLAEAFF